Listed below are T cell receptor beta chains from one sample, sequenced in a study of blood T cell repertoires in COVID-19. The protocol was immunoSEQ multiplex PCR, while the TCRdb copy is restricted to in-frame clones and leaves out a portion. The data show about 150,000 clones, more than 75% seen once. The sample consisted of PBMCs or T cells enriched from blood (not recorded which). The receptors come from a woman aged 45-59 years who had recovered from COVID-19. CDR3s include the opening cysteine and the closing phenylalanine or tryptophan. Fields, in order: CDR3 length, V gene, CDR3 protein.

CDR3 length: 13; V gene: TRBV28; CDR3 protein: CASHTRTDSPLHF
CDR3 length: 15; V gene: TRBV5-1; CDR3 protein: CASSLGTADNSPLHF
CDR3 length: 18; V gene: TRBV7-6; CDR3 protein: CASSLDAQSLKNNEKLFF
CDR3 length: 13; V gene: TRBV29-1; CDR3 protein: CSVGSGLHYEQYF
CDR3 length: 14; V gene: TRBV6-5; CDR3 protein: CASSRTGAGQTQYF
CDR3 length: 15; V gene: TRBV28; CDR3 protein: CASKSPTGEAYGYTF
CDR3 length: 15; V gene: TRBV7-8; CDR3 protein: CASSFSFGSEAEAFF
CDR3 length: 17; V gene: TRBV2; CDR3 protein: CASSRGGTGPMNTEAFF
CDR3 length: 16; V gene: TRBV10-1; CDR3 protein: CASTPSVAGSTGELFF
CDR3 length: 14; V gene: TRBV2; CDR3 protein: CASSEGDSTNEQFF